The TCR beta chain described here comes from a study of T-cell reconstitution after alpha-beta-depleted transplantation in children. Between the trimmed V and J ends, which lost 0 bases and 7 bases, there was a span of 16 bases. CDR1 is SGHDN and CDR2 is FVKESK in the germline V gene. The CDR3 sequence is 16 residues long. It was with unique molecular identifiers that the TCRbeta library was prepared. TCRdb redid the calling of the PCR reads with MiXCR, one entry per CDR3 protein. In the table there are approximately 340,000 distinct CDR3 sequences, around 10% of which are singletons. This sample comprised PBMCs from the stem cell graft donor, obtained from the stem cell graft. This chain uses TRBV14 with TRBJ2-1; D is perhaps TRBD1 or TRBD2 (5 bases each). The TCR comes from a human donor who donated a stem cell graft to a child with acute lymphoblastic leukemia. CDR3 nucleotide sequence: TGTGCCAGCAGCCAAGATCGTATTAGTTGGGGGAATGAGCAGTTCTTC. Protein: CASSQDRISWGNEQFF.